The T cell receptor beta chain described here comes from a study of cytotoxic CD8 clonotypes in ibrutinib-treated CLL. Across the study: On average, around 100,000 productive rearrangements and a few hundred thousand productive templates per sample.

This clone appeared once. Its target is unknown. As input for TCR beta libraries, around 2 micrograms of genomic DNA came from cryopreserved PBMCs. Losses at the gene ends were 4 bases for V and 12 bases for J; bases not matched to a gene: 6. This CDR3 is built from 12 residues. Study-wide points: Sustained-remission patients were sampled at one set of times and progressing patients at different ones.

TCRdb's copy holds only in-frame clones and misses some; the assay was immunoSEQ multiplex PCR. The profile shows 150,000 to 200,000 clones, 88% of them singletons. The TCR sequence derives from a human donor with chronic lymphocytic leukemia. This sequence joins TRBV5-3 and TRBJ2-7; TRBD1 agrees at 11 bases. TRBV5-3 is an open reading frame, and its role is uncertain. Source: PBMCs, taken at disease progression, from a patient treated with ibrutinib. The CDR3 loop is CARSTGTGGSYF. CDR3 sequence (DNA): TGTGCCAGAAGCACGGGGACAGGGGGGTCGTACTTC.